The entry below describes one TCR beta chain. No antigen is known for it. This entry is derived from a study of response to subunit inactivated influenza vaccine. Findings and limits, study-wide: There was a suggestion from the authors that each seasonal influenza vaccination recruits few new T cells.

From the RT-PCR reads, TCRdb called clonotypes with MiXCR, one entry per CDR3 protein. Among hundreds of thousands of distinct CDR3 sequences listed, approximately 17% were seen once. This CDR3 region has 14 residues. CDR1 and CDR2 (germline): DFQATT, SNEGSKA (reference sequence). The V and J ends lost 5 bases and 6 bases, in that order; junction bases with no gene match: 7. This sequence originates from a man aged 50 to 59 who received an inactivated influenza vaccine. Sequencing used PBMCs from blood, obtained approximately 5 days after vaccination. J is TRBJ2-4 and V is TRBV20-1, with 10 bases fitting TRBD1. The CDR3 DNA reads TGCAGTGCTCGACAGGGGGCAGTTGGAAACATTCAGTACTTC. It encodes CSARQGAVGNIQYF.